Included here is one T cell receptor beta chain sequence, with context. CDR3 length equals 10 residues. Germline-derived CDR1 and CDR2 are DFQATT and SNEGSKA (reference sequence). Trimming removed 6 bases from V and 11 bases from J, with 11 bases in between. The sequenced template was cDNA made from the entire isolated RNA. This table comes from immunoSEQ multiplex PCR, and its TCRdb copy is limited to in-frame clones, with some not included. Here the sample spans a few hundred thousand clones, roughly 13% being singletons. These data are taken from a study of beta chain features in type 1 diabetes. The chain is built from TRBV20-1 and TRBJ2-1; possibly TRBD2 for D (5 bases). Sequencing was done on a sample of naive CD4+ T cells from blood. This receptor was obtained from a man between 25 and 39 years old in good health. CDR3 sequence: CSAPLVQQFF. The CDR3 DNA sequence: TGCAGTGCACCACTAGTACAGCAGTTCTTC.